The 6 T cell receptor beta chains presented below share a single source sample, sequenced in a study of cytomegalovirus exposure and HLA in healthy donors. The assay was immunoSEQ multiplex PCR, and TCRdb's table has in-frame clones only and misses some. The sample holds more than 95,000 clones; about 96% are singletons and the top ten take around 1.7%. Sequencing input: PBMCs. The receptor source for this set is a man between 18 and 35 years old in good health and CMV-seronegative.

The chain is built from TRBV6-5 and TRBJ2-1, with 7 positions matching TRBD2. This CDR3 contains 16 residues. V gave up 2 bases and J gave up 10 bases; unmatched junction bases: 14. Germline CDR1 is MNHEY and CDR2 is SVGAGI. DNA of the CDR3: TGTGCCAGCAGTTACCATCGGGCGGGAGAAGGGTTGGAGCAGTTCTTC. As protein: CASSYHRAGEGLEQFF.

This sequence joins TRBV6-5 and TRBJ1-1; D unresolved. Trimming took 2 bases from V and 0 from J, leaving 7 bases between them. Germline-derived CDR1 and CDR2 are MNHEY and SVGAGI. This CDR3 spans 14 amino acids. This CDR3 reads CASSYHGVNTEAFF. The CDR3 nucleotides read TGTGCCAGCAGTTACCACGGGGTGAACACTGAAGCTTTCTTT.

The CDR3 sequence is CASRKTRFSNQPQHF. DNA for the CDR3: TGTGCCAGCAGGAAGACAAGATTTAGCAATCAGCCCCAGCATTTT. The rearrangement links TRBV6-1 to TRBJ1-5; D is ambiguous. The germline CDR1 and CDR2 sequences are MNHNS and SASEGT. Trimming pared 6 bases from V and 0 bases from J, leaving 12 bases between. The CDR3 has 15 residues.

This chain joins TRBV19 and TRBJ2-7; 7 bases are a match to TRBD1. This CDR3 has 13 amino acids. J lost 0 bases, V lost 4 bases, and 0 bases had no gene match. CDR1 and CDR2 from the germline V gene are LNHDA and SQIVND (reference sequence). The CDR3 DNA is TGTGCCAGTAGTAGGGACAGCTCCTACGAGCAGTACTTC. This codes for CASSRDSSYEQYF. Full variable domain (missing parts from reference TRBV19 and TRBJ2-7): DGGITQSPKYLFRKEGQNVTLSCEQNLNHDAMYWYRQDPGQGLRLIYYSQIVNDFQKGDIAEGYSVSREKKESFPLTVTSAQKNPTAFYLCASSRDSSYEQYFGPGTRLTVT.

The CDR3, as DNA: TGTGCCAGCAGGACGGGGGGTGGCGGCTACACCTTC. This translates into CASRTGGGGYTF. The chain has TRBV27 and TRBJ1-2; D possibly corresponds to TRBD1 (5 bases). The germline gives CDR1 MNHEY, CDR2 SMNVEV (reference sequence). There are 12 residues in the CDR3. V dropped 6 bases and J dropped 8 bases, with 13 bases sitting between them.

CDR3 protein: CASSQRPRGVVTSGANVLTF. CDR3 coding DNA: TGTGCCAGCAGCCAACGCCCCAGGGGGGTCGTAACCTCTGGGGCCAACGTCCTGACTTTC. The V and J genes are TRBV28 and TRBJ2-6; perhaps TRBD1 as D (7 bases). Germline CDR1 MDHEN, CDR2 SYDVKM. The CDR3 consists of 20 residues. The V end lost 6 bases, the J end lost 0 bases, and 24 bases lay between the germline ends. The full variable domain, completed using reference TRBV28 and TRBJ2-6, is DVKVTQSSRYLVKRTGEKVFLECVQDMDHENMFWYRQDPGLGLRLIYFSYDVKMKEKGDIPEGYSVSREKKERFSLILESASTNQTSMYLCASSQRPRGVVTSGANVLTFGAGSRLTVL.